Listed here is a single T cell receptor beta chain. This sample is drawn from a study of blood T cell repertoires in COVID-19. Overall study context: Collection of acute and convalescent COVID-19 samples took place in the United States, Italy and Spain. T cells, B-cell-depleted T cells, or PBMCs supplied cDNA or gDNA.

Trimming left V 6 bases short and J 2 bases short, with 8 bases between. In germline, CDR1 is SGHNT, CDR2 YYREEE (reference sequence). This CDR3 region has 12 residues. Seattle-derived patients entered the study during active infection and were followed longitudinally. The method was immunoSEQ multiplex PCR; TCRdb's version includes in-frame clones alone and lacks a portion of them. The sample lists roughly 300,000 clones; around nine tenths were seen once. The chain uses TRBV5-4 and TRBJ1-2; weak D call: TRBD1 (6 bases). Material: peripheral blood. This clonotype originated in a woman younger than 45 with COVID-19, enrolled during active disease. The CDR3 is CASTDRNYGYTF. The DNA of the CDR3 is TGTGCCAGCACCGACAGGAACTATGGCTACACCTTC.